The 16 T cell receptor beta chains presented below share a single source sample, sequenced in a study of response to subunit inactivated influenza vaccine. TCRdb analysed the RT-PCR reads with MiXCR anew, one entry per CDR3 protein. The data show about 830,000 distinct CDR3 sequences, around 18% seen once. The sequencing used PBMCs from blood, collected 5 days after vaccination. The receptors derive from a man between 45 and 60 years old who received an inactivated influenza vaccine.

This chain connects TRBV20-1 to TRBJ1-4, with 10 bases fitting TRBD1. CDR1 is DFQATT and CDR2 is SNEGSKA in the germline V gene (reference sequence). V shed 5 bases and J 10 bases; nucleotides not matched to a gene: 7. CDR3 length: 13 residues. The CDR3 DNA is TGCAGTGCTCCCCCGGGACAGGGGTTAAAACTGTTTTTT. Its translation: CSAPPGQGLKLFF.

This sequence joins TRBV20-1 and TRBJ2-3, with 10 bases fitting TRBD1. CDR1 is DFQATT, CDR2 SNEGSKA, per germline (reference sequence). The CDR3 sequence is 16 residues long. Unmatched junction bases numbered 6, after V lost 0 bases and J lost 3 bases. In DNA form, the CDR3 reads TGCAGTGCTAGAGATTGGGGACAGGGGTCAACAGATACGCAGTATTTT. Translated, it gives CSARDWGQGSTDTQYF.

The chain carries TRBV7-2 and TRBJ2-4; a possible D gene is TRBD2 (5 bases). The V end lost 5 bases, the J end lost 9 bases, and 20 bases lay between the germline ends. Per the germline V gene, CDR1 is SGHTA and CDR2 is FQGNSA. This CDR3 is 15 amino acids long. CDR3 nucleotides: TGTGCCAGCAGCCCCACCCCACCCCCGAGCGGCATTCAGTACTTC. Amino acid sequence: CASSPTPPPSGIQYF.

This clonotype has just a few counts. The chain uses TRBV20-1 and TRBJ2-3, with TRBD2 identical over 10 bases. The length of the CDR3 is 17 residues. In germline, CDR1 is DFQATT, CDR2 SNEGSKA (reference sequence). Trimming cost V 1 base and J 2 bases; bases outside gene matches: 9. CDR3 protein: CSARAPLAGDHTDTQYF. The CDR3 DNA reads as TGCAGTGCTAGAGCCCCGCTAGCGGGAGACCACACAGATACGCAGTATTTT.

This clonotype was found a few times. This sequence joins TRBV11-2 and TRBJ2-3; 8 bases are shared with TRBD2. There are 20 residues in the CDR3. Germline V lookup: CDR1 SGHAT, CDR2 FQNNGV. The junction had 22 bases not matched to a gene; V was cut back by 3 bases and J by 5 bases. For the CDR3, the DNA is TGTGCCAGCAGCTTTACCCCTCCCAGCGGGAGAGGCCCGGTTCTAGATACGCAGTATTTT. Its translation is CASSFTPPSGRGPVLDTQYF.

Remarks on this clonotype: At one boundary the junction diverges from the germline segment, which might be a read error. The V and J genes are TRBV20-1 and TRBJ2-2, with TRBD1 as a possible D gene (6 bases). The germline V gene encodes CDR1 DFQATT and CDR2 SNEGSKA (reference sequence). CDR3 length equals 15 residues. The CDR3 sequence is CSALSTGLNTGDLFF. CDR3 nucleotide sequence: TGCAGTGCCCTATCGACAGGCCTGAACACCGGGGACCTGTTTTTT.

As regards this clonotype: A much larger clone differs by one base, so this may be a read error. The chain uses TRBV6-1 and TRBJ1-6; 10 positions agree with TRBD1. V gave up 6 bases and J gave up 7 bases; unmatched junction bases: 6. In germline, CDR1 is MNHNS, CDR2 SASEGT. CDR3 size: 15 residues. CDR3 region: CASSLPGQGNSPLHF. In nucleotides, the CDR3 is TGTGCCAGCAGCCTACCGGGACAGGGGAATTCACCCCTCCACTTT.

The rearrangement uses TRBV20-1 and TRBJ2-6; perhaps TRBD2 as D (7 bases). This CDR3 region has 19 residues. The V and J ends lost 3 bases and 0 bases respectively, with 21 bases between them. Germline V gene data show CDR1 as DFQATT and CDR2 as SNEGSKA (reference sequence). CDR3 residues: CSARARGGVPYSGANVLTF. In DNA form, the CDR3 reads TGCAGTGCTAGGGCTAGGGGGGGCGTACCTTACTCTGGGGCCAACGTCCTGACTTTC.

This clonotype appeared a single time. The rearrangement uses TRBV5-1 and TRBJ2-1; TRBD2 matches at 12 bases. Unmatched junction bases numbered 9, after V lost 3 bases and J lost 2 bases. The CDR3 contains 18 residues. Germline values: CDR1 SGHRS, CDR2 YFSETQ. CDR3 protein: CASSWGLAGRGAYNEQFF. The DNA of the CDR3 is TGCGCCAGCAGCTGGGGACTAGCGGGTAGAGGGGCCTACAATGAGCAGTTCTTC.

The chain employs TRBV12-3 or TRBV12-4 and TRBJ2-2; D gene uncertain. The CDR3 is made up of 18 amino acids. The V end was cut by 2 bases, the J end by 0 bases, with 16 bases between. CDR3 sequence: CASSLSLRARPNTGELFF. Written as DNA, the CDR3 is TGTGCCAGCAGTTTAAGTCTAAGGGCCAGACCGAACACCGGGGAGCTGTTTTTT.

The table lists this clonotype with a few counts. The chain joins TRBV6-1 to TRBJ2-3, with a weak D call TRBD1 (5 bases). V was clipped by 6 bases and J by 3 bases, with 13 bases between them. From germline, CDR1 is MNHNS and CDR2 SASEGT. The CDR3 length is 14 residues. CDR3 bases: TGTGCCAGCAGCCGCCAGGGAAGGACAGATACGCAGTATTTT. Its protein product is CASSRQGRTDTQYF.

This chain joins TRBV7-2 and TRBJ1-5, with no clear D. CDR3 length: 15 amino acids. Germline assignment: CDR1 SGHTA and CDR2 FQGNSA. Trimming took 5 bases from V and 1 from J, leaving 12 bases between them. The DNA for the CDR3 is TGTGCCAGCAGCCTCGGGGTTCAGAGCAATCAGCCCCAGCATTTT. Its protein is CASSLGVQSNQPQHF.

V usage is TRBV28 and J usage is TRBJ2-7; D is ambiguous. The CDR3 totals 17 residues. In germline, CDR1 is MDHEN, CDR2 SYDVKM. V was clipped by 6 bases and J by 3 bases, with 24 bases between them. This CDR3 reads CASSPGPLRTLHYEQYF. CDR3 nucleotide sequence: TGTGCCAGCAGCCCAGGCCCCCTCCGGACCTTACACTACGAGCAGTACTTC. The complete variable domain, with remaining parts taken from reference TRBV28 and TRBJ2-7, reads DVKVTQSSRYLVKRTGEKVFLECVQDMDHENMFWYRQDPGLGLRLIYFSYDVKMKEKGDIPEGYSVSREKKERFSLILESASTNQTSMYLCASSPGPLRTLHYEQYFGPGTRLTVT.

This clonotype was counted a few times. The V and J genes are TRBV15 and TRBJ1-1; 7 bases map to TRBD1. This CDR3 has 13 residues. Germline-derived CDR1 and CDR2 are LNHNV and YYDKDF (reference sequence). Trimming took 4 bases from V and 4 from J; bases not matched to a gene: 3. CDR3 amino acids: CATSTYRGTEAFF. The CDR3, as DNA: TGTGCCACCAGCACGTACAGGGGCACTGAAGCTTTCTTT. Full variable domain (remainder filled in from reference TRBV15 and TRBJ1-1): DAMVIQNPRYQVTQFGKPVTLSCSQTLNHNVMYWYQQKSSQAPKLLFHYYDKDFNNEADTPDNFQSRRPNTSFCFLDIRSPGLGDTAMYLCATSTYRGTEAFFGQGTRLTVV.

Only a few counts were recorded for this clonotype. J is TRBJ1-6 and V is TRBV5-1; weak D call: TRBD1 (6 bases). CDR1 is SGHRS and CDR2 is YFSETQ in the germline V gene. V lost 4 bases and J 7 bases, leaving 21 bases between the germline ends. The CDR3 totals 17 residues. The CDR3 DNA follows: TGCGCCAGCAGCGGAAACAGGGTCGGGCAGGGGAATTCACCCCTCCACTTT. Its protein product is CASSGNRVGQGNSPLHF.

About this clonotype itself: Since a much larger clone is just one base distant, this may be a read error. The CDR3 carries no conserved terminal phenylalanine or tryptophan, so it likely arises from a read error. The rearrangement joins TRBV20-1 to TRBJ2-1, with 10 bases matching TRBD2. The CDR3 sequence is 14 residues long. V shed 4 bases, J shed 2 bases, and the junction held 2 bases outside the gene matches. CDR1 and CDR2 from the germline V gene are DFQATT and SNEGSKA (reference sequence). This chain's CDR3 is CSANSGRAYNEQFL. CDR3 coding DNA: TGCAGTGCTAACAGCGGGAGGGCCTACAATGAGCAGTTCTTG.